These T cell receptor beta chains were read from a single sample in a study of Ad26.COV2.S vaccination and SARS-CoV-2 variants. Assay used: immunoSEQ multiplex PCR; TCRdb lists only in-frame clones, some missing. The data contain about 430,000 clones, 80% to 95% of them singletons. Sequences were derived from peripheral blood, sampled in a trial of Ad26.COV2.S vaccine versus placebo. These receptors were obtained from a person between 18 and 65 years old who received the Ad26.COV2.S COVID-19 vaccine or a placebo. CDR3s include the opening cysteine and the closing phenylalanine or tryptophan. Fields, in order: CDR3 length, V gene, CDR3 protein.

14 TRBV6-5 CASSYSRGTGELFF
12 TRBV11-1 CASSEMDYGYTF
14 TRBV21-1 CASRPGTGYYEQYF
16 TRBV4-2 CASSQALGQGSYEQYF
13 TRBV30 CAWSVEGDQPQHF
13 TRBV2 CASIETNTGELFF
12 TRBV7-2 CASSTSSYEQYF
15 TRBV6-4 CASSDLAGGQVEQFF
12 TRBV28 CASSPQFGELFF
19 TRBV11-2 CASSWTPPGGAIPGDTIYF
14 TRBV7-9 CASSLPQSNYGYTF
15 TRBV28 CASSLPRTGSNEQFF
15 TRBV7-2 CASSLEEAGAGELFF